This T cell receptor beta chain was obtained from a study of blood T cell repertoires in COVID-19. Study-wide context: Samples representing acute and convalescent COVID-19 were sourced from the United States, Italy and Spain. Nucleic acid was either cDNA or gDNA, and it came from T cells, B-cell-depleted T cells, or PBMCs.

Authors' methods: Estimated nucleated cell counts came from reference gene primer amplification. Repertoires were generated with immunoSEQ multiplex PCR, while TCRdb's copy carries only in-frame clones and drops some. V and J calls and clone size come straight from that table; D and trimming were deduced from the DNA. The sample carries 200,000 to 250,000 clones, around 85% recorded once. Unmatched junction bases numbered 8, after V lost 3 bases and J lost 3 bases. Germline CDR1 LNHNV, CDR2 YYDKDF (reference sequence). This CDR3 contains 16 residues. The material sequenced was peripheral blood. The chain joins TRBV15 to TRBJ1-5; the match to TRBD1 covers 7 bases. This clonotype was sampled from a man aged 45-65 years with COVID-19, enrolled during active disease. The CDR3 here is CATSRDRDSDNQPQHF. In DNA form, the CDR3 reads TGTGCCACCAGCAGGGACCGGGACAGCGACAATCAGCCCCAGCATTTT.